This T cell receptor (beta chain) appears in the sequencing data of a study of CD8 T cells in ankylosing spondylitis. Whole-study findings and limits: As reported, disease-linked clones showed significant enrichment in matched ankylosing spondylitis synovial fluid. Ankylosing spondylitis blood appeared to carry a characteristic TCR beta motif of roughly 8 highly homologous variants. Prior work had noted some motif variants in reactive arthritis blood and synovial fluid.

Germline V lookup: CDR1 SEHNR, CDR2 FQNEAQ (reference sequence). This CDR3 comprises 14 residues. As for this clonotype: Its antigen is unknown. Mismatch with germline at one junction end may stem from a read error.

Making the TCR beta libraries involved quantitative 5'-RACE with molecular barcodes. TCRdb reanalysed the 5' RACE reads using MiXCR and keeps one entry per CDR3 protein. The repertoire holds 200,000 to 250,000 distinct CDR3 sequences, with around 11% as singletons. This chain uses TRBV7-9 with TRBJ2-3, with D uncertain. This TCR came from a male donor with ankylosing spondylitis or in good health (not recorded which). Sequencing used blood, either unsorted or a sorted T cell fraction (not recorded which). The CDR3 spells CSSSLVGGADTQYF. The CDR3 coding sequence is TGTTCCAGCAGCTTAGTGGGTGGGGCAGATACGCAGTATTTT. The full variable domain, rest sourced from reference TRBV7-9 and TRBJ2-3, is DTGVSQNPRHKITKRGQNVTFRCDPISEHNRLYWYRQTLGQGPEFLTYFQNEAQLEKSRLLSDRFSAERPKGSFSTLEIQRTEQGDSAMYLCSSSLVGGADTQYFGPGTRLTVL.